These T cell receptor beta chains were read from a single sample in a study of blood T cell repertoires in COVID-19. Method: immunoSEQ multiplex PCR; TCRdb's copy keeps in-frame clones and lacks some. The sample includes 350,000 to 450,000 clones, approximately 89% of them seen just once. Source material: PBMCs or T cells enriched from blood (not recorded which). Source of these receptors: a man aged 40-50 years in a cohort exposed to, infected with or recovered from COVID-19 (not recorded which). CDR3s include the opening cysteine and the closing phenylalanine or tryptophan. The order of the fields is D gene, J gene, V gene, clone size, CDR3 DNA, CDR3 protein. The D gene is left open where the match is weak. Size is stated for part of the rows, as once, few or many counts, or as a class when the clone is expanded.

.	TRBJ2-7	TRBV12-2	.	TGTGCAAGTCGCTTGCCCGGGACTCCGTCAAATTCCTACGAGCAGTACTTC	CASRLPGTPSNSYEQYF
TRBD2	TRBJ2-1	TRBV6-2/TRBV6-3	.	TGTGCCAGCAGTAGCTATGGCGGGAGGGCCAATGAGCAGTTCTTC	CASSSYGGRANEQFF
TRBD1	TRBJ1-2	TRBV18	.	TGTGCCAGCTCATTGGGACAGGGGAACTATGGCTACACCTTC	CASSLGQGNYGYTF
.	TRBJ1-1	TRBV19	.	TGTGCCAGTAGTCTACGCGCTTCCGGGATTATGAACACTGAAGCTTTCTTT	CASSLRASGIMNTEAFF
.	TRBJ1-6	TRBV30	.	TGTGCCTGGAGTCTTCGGCTTGGCGGGAATTCACCCCTCCACTTT	CAWSLRLGGNSPLHF
TRBD1	TRBJ1-1	TRBV27	few	TGTGCCAGCAGTTGGACAGGTTTGAACACTGAAGCTTTCTTT	CASSWTGLNTEAFF
.	TRBJ1-1	TRBV28	once	TGTGCCAGCAGTTTGGAGGGGATGAACACTGAAGCTTTCTTT	CASSLEGMNTEAFF
TRBD1	TRBJ2-5	TRBV2	.	TGTGCCAGCACAGGGGGCCGGGAGACCCAGTACTTC	CASTGGRETQYF
TRBD2	TRBJ2-7	TRBV27	.	TGTGCCAGCAGTTTCTCTAGCGGCTACGAGCAGTACTTC	CASSFSSGYEQYF
TRBD2	TRBJ2-1	TRBV4-1	.	TGCGCCAGCAGTCTAGCGGGAAGCCACAATGAGCAGTTCTTC	CASSLAGSHNEQFF
.	TRBJ1-1	TRBV5-1	.	TGCGCCAGCAGCTTGGGCGTCCAGAACACTGAAGCTTTCTTT	CASSLGVQNTEAFF
TRBD1	TRBJ1-1	TRBV3-1/TRBV3-2	.	TGTGCCAGCAGCCAAGCCGGGACAGGAGAAGCTTTCTTT	CASSQAGTGEAFF
.	TRBJ2-1	TRBV9	.	TGTGCCAGCAGCGCCCACAGCAATGAGCAGTTCTTC	CASSAHSNEQFF
.	TRBJ2-5	TRBV18	.	TGTGCCAGCTCACCTCGGGACTTTAAAGAGACCCAGTACTTC	CASSPRDFKETQYF
.	TRBJ2-2	TRBV30	.	TGTGCCTGGAGTAAAAACAGTTTAGCGAACACCGGGGAGCTGTTTTTT	CAWSKNSLANTGELFF
TRBD2	TRBJ2-7	TRBV5-1	.	TGCGCCAGCAGCTTGGATAGCGGGAGGCTCTACGAGCAGTACTTC	CASSLDSGRLYEQYF
.	TRBJ2-3	TRBV5-4	.	TGTGCCAGCAGCTTGACAGTAGATAGCACAGATACGCAGTATTTT	CASSLTVDSTDTQYF
.	TRBJ2-7	TRBV5-1	.	TGCGCCAGCAGCTTGGCCGGGGGTAGCGGCTACGAGCAGTACTTC	CASSLAGGSGYEQYF
.	TRBJ1-2	TRBV5-6	.	TGTGCCAGCAGCTCTACGGGACTCCGAGCGTACGGCTACACCTTC	CASSSTGLRAYGYTF
TRBD2	TRBJ2-1	TRBV19	.	TGTGCCAGTAGTGATACAAGCGGGAGGGTCAAATACAATGAGCAGTTCTTC	CASSDTSGRVKYNEQFF
.	TRBJ2-1	TRBV5-8	once	TGTGCCAGCAGCTTGTTTTCGGGGACAATTGGTGAGCAGTTCTTC	CASSLFSGTIGEQFF
TRBD2	TRBJ2-5	TRBV28	.	TGTGCCAGCAGTTTAGCGGGGGAAGTCCGGGAGACCCAGTACTTC	CASSLAGEVRETQYF
.	TRBJ2-5	TRBV5-1	.	TGCGCCAGCAGCTTGGCCGGCGGGATCGGGGTGGGAGAGACCCAGTACTTC	CASSLAGGIGVGETQYF
.	TRBJ2-7	TRBV7-6	.	TGTGCCAGCAGCCGCGGATCCGGCGCGCAGTACTTC	CASSRGSGAQYF
.	TRBJ1-3	TRBV15	.	TGTGCCACCAGTACAGCCAAATTAACCACTCTCTCTGGAAACACCATATATTTT	CATSTAKLTTLSGNTIYF
.	TRBJ2-1	TRBV27	.	TGTGCCAGCAGTTTATCAGTTCAGGGGTCCGATGAGCAGTTCTTC	CASSLSVQGSDEQFF
.	TRBJ2-5	TRBV6-1	.	TGTGCCAGCAGTCAAGTACAGGGTGCCTTACAAGAGACCCAGTACTTC	CASSQVQGALQETQYF
.	TRBJ2-7	TRBV5-6	.	TGTGCCAGCAGCCTAGGACAGTACGAGCAGTACTTC	CASSLGQYEQYF
TRBD1	TRBJ2-7	TRBV4-2	.	TGTGCCAGCAGCCAGGTTTGGACAGGGACGGCATACGAGCAGTACTTC	CASSQVWTGTAYEQYF
.	TRBJ1-4	TRBV9	.	TGTGCCAGCAGCTCCCGGCCACAGGTGGGGAATGAAAAACTGTTTTTT	CASSSRPQVGNEKLFF
TRBD2	TRBJ2-7	TRBV18	once	TGTGCCAGCTCACCCCGGACTAGCGGGACCTACGAGCAGTACTTC	CASSPRTSGTYEQYF
.	TRBJ2-6	TRBV19	few	TGTGCCAGTAGTATAGATGCGGGTACCGGGGCCAACGTCCTGACTTTC	CASSIDAGTGANVLTF
.	TRBJ2-5	TRBV29-1	.	TGCAGCGTAAAAGGTCGGCCGGGAGAGGGGATGGAGACCCAGTACTTC	CSVKGRPGEGMETQYF
TRBD1	TRBJ2-1	TRBV10-1	.	TGCGCCAGCAGTGAGTCGGGGACAGGGGTGGAGCAGTTCTTC	CASSESGTGVEQFF
TRBD1	TRBJ1-1	TRBV2	.	TGTGCCAGCAAAGGGGGACAGGGGAACACTGAAGCTTTCTTT	CASKGGQGNTEAFF
.	TRBJ2-7	TRBV24-1	.	TGTGCCACAGACCCGGGACATGACTACGAGCAGTACTTC	CATDPGHDYEQYF
TRBD2	TRBJ2-3	TRBV7-8	.	TGTGCCAGCAGCTTAGGAACTAGCGACACAGATACGCAGTATTTT	CASSLGTSDTDTQYF
TRBD1	TRBJ1-4	TRBV6-6	once	TGTGCCAGCAGCCGACAGGGGGCCCACGGAAAACTGTTTTTT	CASSRQGAHGKLFF
TRBD1	TRBJ1-1	TRBV18	.	TGTGCCAGCTCACCCCAGGGGGCTGGGGCCACTGAAGCTTTCTTT	CASSPQGAGATEAFF
TRBD1	TRBJ1-1	TRBV19	.	TGTGCCAGTAGAGGTATCGGACAGGGCGTAAACACTGAAGCTTTCTTT	CASRGIGQGVNTEAFF
TRBD1	TRBJ1-2	TRBV5-4	.	TGTGCCAGCAGCTTTCAGGGGGACTATGGCTACACCTTC	CASSFQGDYGYTF
TRBD1	TRBJ2-7	TRBV27	.	TGTGCCAGCAGCCCCGCAGGGGGCAGGTACGAGCAGTACTTC	CASSPAGGRYEQYF
.	TRBJ1-3	TRBV10-3	.	TGTGCCATCGGCCGGGACACCATATATTTT	CAIGRDTIYF
.	TRBJ1-2	TRBV28	.	TGTGCCAGCAGGCCGGGGGGGTTAAACTATGGCTACACCTTC	CASRPGGLNYGYTF